This T cell receptor (beta chain) was sequenced for a study of control samples from healthy donors and cancer patients. The assay was immunoSEQ multiplex PCR, and TCRdb's table has in-frame clones only and misses some. The table has around 250,000 clones, approximately 80% seen once. Trimming took off 2 bases at V and 2 bases at J, with 9 bases between the two ends. Germline values: CDR1 LNHDA, CDR2 SQIVND (reference sequence). The CDR3 runs to 14 residues. The V call is TRBV19, the J call TRBJ1-2; D is unresolved. Sequenced sample: PBMCs. The clonotype was recovered from a woman aged 55-75 years with lung cancer. The CDR3 bases are TGTGCCAGTAGTATAACGCGACTGAACTATGGCTACACCTTC. Its translation is CASSITRLNYGYTF.